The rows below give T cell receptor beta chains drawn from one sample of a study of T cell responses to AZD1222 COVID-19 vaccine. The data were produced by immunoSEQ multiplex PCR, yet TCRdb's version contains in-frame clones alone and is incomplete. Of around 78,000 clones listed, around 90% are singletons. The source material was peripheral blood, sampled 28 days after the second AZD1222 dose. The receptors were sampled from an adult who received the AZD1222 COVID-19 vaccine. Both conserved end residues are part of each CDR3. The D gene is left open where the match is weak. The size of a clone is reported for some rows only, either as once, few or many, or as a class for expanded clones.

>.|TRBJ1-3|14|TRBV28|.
TGTGCCAGCAGTTTAACGGGAGGTCGAAACACCATATATTTT
CASSLTGGRNTIYF
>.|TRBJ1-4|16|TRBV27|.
TGTGCCAGCAGTTTATGGGGGGGGAAATCGGATGAAAAACTGTTTTTT
CASSLWGGKSDEKLFF
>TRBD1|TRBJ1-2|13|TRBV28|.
TGTGCCAGCAGCTCAGGACAGGGCTATGGCTACACCTTC
CASSSGQGYGYTF
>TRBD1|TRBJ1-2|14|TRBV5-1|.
TGCGCCAGCAGCCCCAGGGGGGGAAACTATGGCTACACCTTC
CASSPRGGNYGYTF
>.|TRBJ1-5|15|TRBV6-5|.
TGTGCCAGCAGTTACTCGGGAGTACTCAATCAGCCCCAGCATTTT
CASSYSGVLNQPQHF
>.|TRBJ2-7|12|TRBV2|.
TGTGCCAGCAGTGAGGGGCCCTGGAGGCAGTACTTC
CASSEGPWRQYF
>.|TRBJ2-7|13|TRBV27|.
TGTGCCAGCAGTTCGCCCCTCACCTACGAGCAGTACTTC
CASSSPLTYEQYF
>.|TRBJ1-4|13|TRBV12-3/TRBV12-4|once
TGTGCCAGCAAGTGGGGGGCAGGGGAAAAACTGTTTTTT
CASKWGAGEKLFF
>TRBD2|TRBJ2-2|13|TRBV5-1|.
TGCGCCAGCAACTTAGCGGGGGCCGGGGAGCTGTTTTTT
CASNLAGAGELFF
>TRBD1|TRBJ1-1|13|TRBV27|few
TGTGCCAGCAGCAGGACCGCCCAGGGGGGAGCTTTCTTT
CASSRTAQGGAFF
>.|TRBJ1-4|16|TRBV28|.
TGTGCCAGCAGTTTGCCAGGGACGGCAACTAATGAAAAACTGTTTTTT
CASSLPGTATNEKLFF
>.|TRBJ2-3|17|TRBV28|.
TGTGCCAGCAGTTTATCTTCTGGGGGTACTAGCACAGATACGCAGTATTTT
CASSLSSGGTSTDTQYF
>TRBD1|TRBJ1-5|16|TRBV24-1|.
TGTGCCACCAGTGGGGGGGGACAGGGAAGAGATCAGCCCCAGCATTTT
CATSGGGQGRDQPQHF
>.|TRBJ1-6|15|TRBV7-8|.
TGTGCCAGCAGCTCCGGGGGGCCGGGAGATTCACCCCTCCACTTT
CASSSGGPGDSPLHF
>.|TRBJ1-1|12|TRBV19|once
TGTGCCAGTAGTATAGGGGTCGCTGAAGCTTTCTTT
CASSIGVAEAFF
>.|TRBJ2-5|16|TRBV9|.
TGTGCCAGCAGCGTAGGATCAGGGCGGAGGTTAGAGACCCAGTACTTC
CASSVGSGRRLETQYF
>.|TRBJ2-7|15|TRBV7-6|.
TGTGCCAGCAGCCCTACCGTGGGGACGACCTACGAGCAGTACTTC
CASSPTVGTTYEQYF
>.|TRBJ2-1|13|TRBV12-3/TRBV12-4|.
TGTGCCAGCAGTTACGGACGGACAAATGAGCAGTTCTTC
CASSYGRTNEQFF
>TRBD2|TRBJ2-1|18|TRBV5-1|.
TGCGCCAGCAGCTTGGAAGGAAGCGGGGCGAGCTCCTACAATGAGCAGTTCTTC
CASSLEGSGASSYNEQFF
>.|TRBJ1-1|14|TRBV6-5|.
TGTGCCAGTATAAGTCCAGGAGGGAACACTGAAGCTTTCTTT
CASISPGGNTEAFF
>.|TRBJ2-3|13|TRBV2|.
TGTGCGAAGCGGAGGGAACAGGCAGATACGCAGTATTTT
CAKRREQADTQYF
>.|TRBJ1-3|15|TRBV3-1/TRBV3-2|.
TGTGCCAGCAGCCAAGAGTCGCGACAGGCAATCGGCATATATTTT
CASSQESRQAIGIYF
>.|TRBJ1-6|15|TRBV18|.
TGTGCCAGCTCACCATTGGACAAATATAATTCACCCCTCCACTTT
CASSPLDKYNSPLHF
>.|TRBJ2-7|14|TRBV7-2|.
TGTGCCAGCAGCTCGGCGGGAAGCTCCTACGAGCAGTACTTC
CASSSAGSSYEQYF
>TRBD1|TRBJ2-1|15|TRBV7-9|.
TGTGCCAGCAGCATGCCCGGGACAGGGGCCAATGAGCAGTTCTTC
CASSMPGTGANEQFF
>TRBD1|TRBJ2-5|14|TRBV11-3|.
TGTGCCAGCAGCCAGGGGGCAGGATCCAAGACCCAGTACTTC
CASSQGAGSKTQYF
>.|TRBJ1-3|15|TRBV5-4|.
TGTGCCAGCAGCTTGGTAGGGAACTCTGGAAACACCATATATTTT
CASSLVGNSGNTIYF
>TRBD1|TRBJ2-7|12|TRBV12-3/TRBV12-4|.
TGTGCCAGCGGGACAGGGCCCCACGAGCAGTACTTC
CASGTGPHEQYF
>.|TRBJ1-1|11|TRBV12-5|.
TGTGCTAGTGGTTTAGGCCCTGAAGCTTTCTTT
CASGLGPEAFF
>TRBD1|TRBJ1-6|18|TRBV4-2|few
TGTGCCAGCAGCCAAAAACAGACAGGGGCGTCCTATAATTCACCCCTCCACTTT
CASSQKQTGASYNSPLHF
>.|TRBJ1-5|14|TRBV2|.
TGTGCCAGCGGGCGGCCGTATAGCAATCAGCCCCAGCATTTT
CASGRPYSNQPQHF
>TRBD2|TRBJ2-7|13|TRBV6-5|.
TGTGCCACCCTACTAGCGGGGGCCTACGAGCAGTACTTC
CATLLAGAYEQYF
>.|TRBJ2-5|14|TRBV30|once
TGTGCCTGGAGTAAGACGGGGGGCCGGGAGACCCAGTACTTC
CAWSKTGGRETQYF
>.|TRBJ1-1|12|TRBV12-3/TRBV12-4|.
TGTGCCAGCACCCTCACGAACACTGAAGCTTTCTTT
CASTLTNTEAFF
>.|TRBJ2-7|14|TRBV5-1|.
TGCGCCAGCAGCTCCCCTCCCAGGACCTACGAGCAGTACTTC
CASSSPPRTYEQYF
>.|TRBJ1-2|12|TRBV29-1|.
TGCAGCGTTCAAGGGGATGACTATGGCTACACCTTC
CSVQGDDYGYTF
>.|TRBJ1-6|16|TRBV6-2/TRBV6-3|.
TGTGCCAGCAGCCACCTCGGGGGCTCCTATAATTCACCCCTCCACTTT
CASSHLGGSYNSPLHF
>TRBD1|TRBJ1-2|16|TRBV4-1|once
TGCGCCAGCAGCCAAGTTGTTCTTCGGGACAGCTATGGCTACACCTTC
CASSQVVLRDSYGYTF
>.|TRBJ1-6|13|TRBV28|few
TGTGCCAGCAGTTTTTTCGGGAATTCACCCCTCCACTTT
CASSFFGNSPLHF
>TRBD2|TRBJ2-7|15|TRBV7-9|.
TGTGCCAGCAGGCGACTCGGGGGGGCCTCCTACGAGCAGTACTTC
CASRRLGGASYEQYF
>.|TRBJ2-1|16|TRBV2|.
TGTGCCAGCTGGGATGGGGGGGCTTTCTTTCGTCAGCCCCCGTTCTTC
CASWDGGAFFRQPPFF
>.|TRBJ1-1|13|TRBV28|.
TGTGCCAGCAGTGCACAGGGTCAGAATGAAGCTTTCTTT
CASSAQGQNEAFF
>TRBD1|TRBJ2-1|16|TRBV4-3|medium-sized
TGCGCCAGCAGCCAAAAAACCGGGACAGGGGGCAATGAGCAGTTCTTC
CASSQKTGTGGNEQFF